This TCR beta chain was observed in a study of T cell responses to AZD1222 COVID-19 vaccine. This clone was observed a single time. The antigen remains undetermined. Study results and caveats: Rises in breadth and depth of Spike-specific TCRs came after two AZD1222 doses.

Profiled with immunoSEQ multiplex PCR; TCRdb holds only in-frame clones, not every one. This table has some 150,000 clones, approximately 94% appearing once. V dropped 0 bases and J dropped 0 bases, with 5 bases sitting between them. The germline gives CDR1 SGHRS, CDR2 YFSETQ. This CDR3 has 14 amino acids. The sequenced sample was peripheral blood, obtained on day 0 of AZD1222 vaccination. This TCR derives from an adult in good health. This rearrangement joins TRBV5-1 to TRBJ2-3; D uncertain. The CDR3 DNA reads as TGCGCCAGCAGCTTGGCCACCAGCACAGATACGCAGTATTTT. The encoded protein is CASSLATSTDTQYF. Full variable domain (remainder filled in from reference TRBV5-1 and TRBJ2-3): KAGVTQTPRYLIKTRGQQVTLSCSPISGHRSVSWYQQTPGQGLQFLFEYFSETQRNKGNFPGRFSGRQFSNSRSEMNVSTLELGDSALYLCASSLATSTDTQYFGPGTRLTVL.